There are many counts of the clone carrying this T cell receptor beta chain. Antigen: not known. These data are taken from a study of response to subunit inactivated influenza vaccine. From germline, CDR1 is SGHKS and CDR2 YYEKEE (reference sequence). The germline V and J ends were trimmed by 0 bases and 5 bases, with 12 bases remaining between them. The CDR3 length is 16 residues. Study-wide results and caveats: The authors put forward the suggestion that each seasonal influenza vaccination may bring in only a limited number of new T cells.

TCRdb re-called the RT-PCR reads with MiXCR, one entry per CDR3 protein. The repertoire holds a few hundred thousand distinct CDR3 sequences, around 11% seen once, with approximately 10% in the top ten. The same data also went into a second study, on T cells expressing NK-cell markers. Per that paper: It was by 5'RACE template switching with UMIs that TCR beta cDNA was made. One of eight sequenced donors was HCMV-seronegative; the other seven were seropositive.

The chain couples TRBV5-5 to TRBJ1-6; perhaps TRBD1 as D (6 bases). The material sequenced was PBMCs from blood, taken on the day of vaccination. The origin of this receptor is a man between 50 and 59 years old who received an inactivated influenza vaccine. CDR3 nucleotide sequence: TGTGCCAGCAGCTTGGCCCGAGGGGGGAATAATTCACCCCTCCACTTT. Amino acids: CASSLARGGNNSPLHF.